This record concerns one TCR beta chain sequence. This entry comes from a study of blood T cell repertoires in COVID-19. Here immunoSEQ multiplex PCR was the method, and the copy in TCRdb shows in-frame clones only, minus some. The sample includes tens of thousands of clones, roughly 82% of them seen just once. Germline CDR1 and CDR2: LNHDA and SQIVND (reference sequence). The CDR3 runs 15 residues. Trimming cost V 5 bases and J 4 bases, with 17 bases left between them. Sequences were obtained from peripheral blood. The chain couples TRBV19 to TRBJ1-1; tentatively, D is TRBD1 (5 bases). This TCR derives from a man aged 50-59 years with acute or convalescent COVID-19. This CDR3 is CASSDFREGSTEAFF. CDR3 nucleotides: TGTGCCAGTAGTGATTTTAGGGAGGGGAGCACTGAAGCTTTCTTT.